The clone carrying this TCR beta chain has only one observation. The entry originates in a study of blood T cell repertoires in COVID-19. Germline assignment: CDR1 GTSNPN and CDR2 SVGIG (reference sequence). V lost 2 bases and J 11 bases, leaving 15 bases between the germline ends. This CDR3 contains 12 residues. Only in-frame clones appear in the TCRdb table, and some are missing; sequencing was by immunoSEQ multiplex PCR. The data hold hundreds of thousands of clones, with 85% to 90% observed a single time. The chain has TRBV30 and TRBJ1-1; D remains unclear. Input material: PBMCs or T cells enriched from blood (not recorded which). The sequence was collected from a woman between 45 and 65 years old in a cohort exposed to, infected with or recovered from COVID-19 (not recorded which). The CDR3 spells CAWSPVVQFAFF. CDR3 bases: TGTGCCTGGAGTCCCGTCGTACAGTTCGCTTTCTTT.